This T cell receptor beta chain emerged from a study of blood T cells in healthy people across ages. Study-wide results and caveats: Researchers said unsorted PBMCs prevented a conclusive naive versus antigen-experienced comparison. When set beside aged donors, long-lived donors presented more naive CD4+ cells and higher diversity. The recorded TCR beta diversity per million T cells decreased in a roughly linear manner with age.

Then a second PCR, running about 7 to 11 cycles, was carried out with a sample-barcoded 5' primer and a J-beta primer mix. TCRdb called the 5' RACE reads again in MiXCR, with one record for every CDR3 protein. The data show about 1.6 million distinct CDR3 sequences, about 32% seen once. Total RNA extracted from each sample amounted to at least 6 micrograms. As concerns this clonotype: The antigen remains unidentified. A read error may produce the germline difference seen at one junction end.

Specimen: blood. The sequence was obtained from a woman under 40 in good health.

In DNA, the CDR3 is TGCGCCAACAGCCCCATGGACAGGTATCAGCCCCAGCATTTT. This encodes CANSPMDRYQPQHF. V usage is TRBV4-1 and J usage is TRBJ1-5; 7 bases match TRBD1. The CDR3 is made up of 14 amino acids. Germline CDR1 MGHRA, CDR2 YSYEKL.